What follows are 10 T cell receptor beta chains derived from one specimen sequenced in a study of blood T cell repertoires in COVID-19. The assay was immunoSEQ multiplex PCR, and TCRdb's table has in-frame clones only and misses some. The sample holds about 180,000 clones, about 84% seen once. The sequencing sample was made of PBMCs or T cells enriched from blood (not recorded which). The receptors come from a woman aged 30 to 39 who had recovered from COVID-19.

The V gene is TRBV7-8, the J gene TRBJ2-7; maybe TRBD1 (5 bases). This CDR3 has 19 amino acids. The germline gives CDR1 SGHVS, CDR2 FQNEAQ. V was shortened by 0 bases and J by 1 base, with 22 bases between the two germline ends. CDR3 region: CASSLASTVRAGSSYEQYF. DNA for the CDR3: TGTGCCAGCAGCTTAGCTTCGACAGTTCGAGCCGGCTCTTCCTACGAGCAGTACTTC. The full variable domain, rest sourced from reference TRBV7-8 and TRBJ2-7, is GAGVSQSPRYKVAKRGQDVALRCDPISGHVSLFWYQQALGQGPEFLTYFQNEAQLDKSGLPSDRFFAERPEGSVSTLKIQRTQQEDSAVYLCASSLASTVRAGSSYEQYFGPGTRLTVT.

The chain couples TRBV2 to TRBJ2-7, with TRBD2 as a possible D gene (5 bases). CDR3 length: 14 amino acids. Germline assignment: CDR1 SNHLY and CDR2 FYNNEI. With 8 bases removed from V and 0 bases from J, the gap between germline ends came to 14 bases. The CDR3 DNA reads TGTGCCAGCCGGAAAGAGGGTTCCTCCTACGAGCAGTACTTC. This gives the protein CASRKEGSSYEQYF. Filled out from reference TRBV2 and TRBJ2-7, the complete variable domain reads EPEVTQTPSHQVTQMGQEVILRCVPISNHLYFYWYRQILGQKVEFLVSFYNNEISEKSEIFDDQFSVERPDGSNFTLKIRSTKLEDSAMYFCASRKEGSSYEQYFGPGTRLTVT.

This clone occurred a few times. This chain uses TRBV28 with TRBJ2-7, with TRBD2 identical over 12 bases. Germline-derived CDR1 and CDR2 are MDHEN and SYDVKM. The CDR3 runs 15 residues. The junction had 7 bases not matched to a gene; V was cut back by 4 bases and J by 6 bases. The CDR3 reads CASSSRLAGVGEQYF. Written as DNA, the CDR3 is TGTGCCAGCAGTTCCAGACTAGCGGGAGTAGGCGAGCAGTACTTC.

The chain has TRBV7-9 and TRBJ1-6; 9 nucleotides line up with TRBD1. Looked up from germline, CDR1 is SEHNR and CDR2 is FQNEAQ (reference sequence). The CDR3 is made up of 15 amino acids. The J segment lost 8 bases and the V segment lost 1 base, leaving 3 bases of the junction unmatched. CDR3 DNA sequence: TGTGCCAGCAGCTTAGGGGACAGGGATCATTCACCCCTCCACTTT. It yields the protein CASSLGDRDHSPLHF. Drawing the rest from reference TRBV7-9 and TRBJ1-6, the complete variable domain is DTGVSQNPRHKITKRGQNVTFRCDPISEHNRLYWYRQTLGQGPEFLTYFQNEAQLEKSRLLSDRFSAERPKGSFSTLEIQRTEQGDSAMYLCASSLGDRDHSPLHFGNGTRLTVT.

For the CDR3, the DNA is TGCAGCGTTGGTGGACAGGGCGGGGGTAGGAACACTGAAGCTTTCTTT. It translates to CSVGGQGGGRNTEAFF. This chain links TRBV29-1 with TRBJ1-1; 8 bases are shared with TRBD1. V was pared by 4 bases and J by 1 base, with 11 bases of the junction left unmatched. Germline CDR1 reads SQVTM; CDR2 reads ANQGSEA. CDR3 length: 16 amino acids.

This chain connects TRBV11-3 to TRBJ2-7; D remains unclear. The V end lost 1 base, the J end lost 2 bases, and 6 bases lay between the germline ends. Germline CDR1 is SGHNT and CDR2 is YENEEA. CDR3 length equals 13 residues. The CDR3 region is CASSLGSTYEQYF. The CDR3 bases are TGTGCCAGCAGCTTAGGCTCTACCTACGAGCAGTACTTC.

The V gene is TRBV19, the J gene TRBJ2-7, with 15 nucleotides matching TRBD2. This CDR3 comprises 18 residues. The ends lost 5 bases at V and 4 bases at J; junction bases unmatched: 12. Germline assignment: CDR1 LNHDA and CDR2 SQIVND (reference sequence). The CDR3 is CASSELGLAGGPSYEQYF. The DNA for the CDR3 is TGTGCCAGTAGTGAGCTCGGACTAGCGGGAGGGCCATCGTACGAGCAGTACTTC.

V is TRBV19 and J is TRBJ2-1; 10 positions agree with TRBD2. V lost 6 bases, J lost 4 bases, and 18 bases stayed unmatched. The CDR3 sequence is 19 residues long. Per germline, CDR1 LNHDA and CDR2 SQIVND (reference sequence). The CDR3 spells CASRTYGKAGGPRYNEQFF. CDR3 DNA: TGTGCCAGTAGAACCTACGGGAAAGCGGGAGGGCCTAGATACAATGAGCAGTTCTTC.

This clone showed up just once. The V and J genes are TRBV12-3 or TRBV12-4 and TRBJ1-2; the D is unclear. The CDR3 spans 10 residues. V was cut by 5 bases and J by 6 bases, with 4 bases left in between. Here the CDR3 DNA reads TGTGCCAGCAGTGTAAATGGCTACACCTTC. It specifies CASSVNGYTF.

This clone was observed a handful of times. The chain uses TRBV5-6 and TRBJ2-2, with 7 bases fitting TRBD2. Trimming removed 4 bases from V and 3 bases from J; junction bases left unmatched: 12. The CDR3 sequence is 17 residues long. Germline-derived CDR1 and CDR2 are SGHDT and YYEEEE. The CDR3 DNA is TGTGCCAGCAGCCATGACCCTAGCGGAGCCTACACCGGGGAGCTGTTTTTT. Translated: CASSHDPSGAYTGELFF.